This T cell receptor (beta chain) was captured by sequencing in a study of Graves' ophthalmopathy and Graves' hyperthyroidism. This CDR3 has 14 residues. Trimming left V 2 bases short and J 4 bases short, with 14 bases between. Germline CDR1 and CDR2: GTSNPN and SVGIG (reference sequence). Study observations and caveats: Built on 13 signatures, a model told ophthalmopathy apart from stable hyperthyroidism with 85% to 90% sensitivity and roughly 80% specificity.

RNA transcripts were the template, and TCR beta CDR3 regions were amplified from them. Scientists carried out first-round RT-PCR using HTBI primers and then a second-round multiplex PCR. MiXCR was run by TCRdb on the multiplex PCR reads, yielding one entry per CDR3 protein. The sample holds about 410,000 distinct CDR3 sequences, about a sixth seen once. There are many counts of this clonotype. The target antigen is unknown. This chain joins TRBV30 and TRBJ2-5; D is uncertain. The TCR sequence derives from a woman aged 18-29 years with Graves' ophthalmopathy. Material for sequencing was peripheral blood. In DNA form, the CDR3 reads TGTGCCTGGAGTAGTAGGGATGGACGAGAGACCCAGTACTTC. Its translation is CAWSSRDGRETQYF.